This is a list of T cell receptor beta chains from one sample in a study of T cell responses to AZD1222 COVID-19 vaccine. Sequencing used immunoSEQ multiplex PCR; TCRdb keeps in-frame clones, though not all of them. In the table there are approximately 150,000 clones, about 89% of which are singletons. The material sequenced was peripheral blood, taken on day 0 of AZD1222 vaccination. Every receptor here comes from an adult in good health. The CDR3 runs from the conserved cysteine through the conserved F or W. The D gene is left open where the match is weak. Where a row states a size, it is once, few, many or the class of an expanded clone; other rows omit it.

j_call	clone_size	v_call	d_call	cdr3_nt	cdr3_aa
TRBJ2-2	.	TRBV18	.	TGTGCCAGCTCACTACTTACAGGGCTCGCGAACACCGGGGAGCTGTTTTTT	CASSLLTGLANTGELFF
TRBJ1-6	.	TRBV21-1	.	TGTGCCAGCAGCGCTCCGGGACGGCAAAATTCACCCCTCCACTTT	CASSAPGRQNSPLHF
TRBJ2-1	.	TRBV6-5	.	TGTGCCATCACGACCCCTGGTGGGCAGTTCTTC	CAITTPGGQFF
TRBJ2-7	.	TRBV27	TRBD2	TGTGCCAGCAGTTTAGCCCGGGGAGGGGTTGAGCAGTACTTC	CASSLARGGVEQYF
TRBJ1-1	.	TRBV28	.	TGTGCCAGCAGCCCTCCACAGCGGGGGAGGAACACTGAAGCTTTCTTT	CASSPPQRGRNTEAFF
TRBJ1-5	.	TRBV28	.	TGTGCTTCCCATGGGGTTGGACAGCCCCAGCATTTT	CASHGVGQPQHF
TRBJ2-1	.	TRBV3-1/TRBV3-2	.	TGTGCCAGCTCCCTCAGCCAGGGACGCCTTGAGCAGTTCTTC	CASSLSQGRLEQFF
TRBJ2-1	.	TRBV29-1	.	TGCAGCGTGGGGACATTCAGTTACAATGAGCAGTTCTTC	CSVGTFSYNEQFF
TRBJ1-3	.	TRBV25-1	TRBD1	TGTGCCAGCAGCCAGCCCGGGACAGCGTTCTCTGGAAACACCATATATTTT	CASSQPGTAFSGNTIYF
TRBJ2-1	.	TRBV13	TRBD2	TGTGCCAGCAGCCTCCGACTAGCGGGAGGAGTTGGCAATGAGCAGTTCTTC	CASSLRLAGGVGNEQFF
TRBJ2-7	.	TRBV2	.	TGTGCCAGCAGTGAACACGGGGGTTTAGACTCCTACGAGCAGTACTTC	CASSEHGGLDSYEQYF
TRBJ1-4	.	TRBV7-9	.	TGTGCCAGCAGCCAGGGCGGGGGAGCTAATGAAAAACTGTTTTTT	CASSQGGGANEKLFF
TRBJ2-1	few	TRBV7-6	TRBD2	TGTGCCAGCAGCTCTGGGACTACCCACTCCTACAATGAGCAGTTCTTC	CASSSGTTHSYNEQFF
TRBJ2-7	once	TRBV5-4	TRBD1	TGTGCCAGCAGCATCGGGACAGGGGCCTACGAGCAGTACTTC	CASSIGTGAYEQYF
TRBJ2-7	.	TRBV18	TRBD1	TGTGCCAGCTCACCGGGACAGGGAAACGAGCAGTACTTC	CASSPGQGNEQYF
TRBJ1-1	.	TRBV19	.	TGTGCCAGTAGTCCGAGACGGAACACTGAAGCTTTCTTT	CASSPRRNTEAFF
TRBJ1-2	.	TRBV7-9	.	TGTGCCAGCAGAGCGGGTCCTAACTATGGCTACACCTTC	CASRAGPNYGYTF
TRBJ2-6	.	TRBV5-1	.	TGCGCCAGCAGCTTGGCCTTCGGGGGCACGGGCTCTGGGGCCAACGTCCTGACTTTC	CASSLAFGGTGSGANVLTF